The clone carrying this TCR beta chain has ten or more counts. Antigen specificity is unknown. TCRdb called the 5' RACE reads again in MiXCR, with one record for every CDR3 protein. The sample shows about 440,000 distinct CDR3 sequences, 15% to 20% of them seen only once. These data originate in a study of CD8 T cells in ankylosing spondylitis. The CDR3 has 14 residues. V dropped 6 bases and J dropped 0 bases, with 12 bases sitting between them. The germline V gene has CDR1 SQVTM and CDR2 ANQGSEA. The study, taken as a whole, reports: Seemingly distinctive of ankylosing spondylitis blood was a TCR beta motif formed by eight highly homologous variants.

The gene calls are TRBV29-1 and TRBJ2-1; D tentatively reads TRBD1 or TRBD2 (6 bases each). Source material: blood, either unsorted or a sorted T cell fraction (not recorded which). This sequence originates from a male donor with ankylosing spondylitis. The CDR3 protein is CSVGGRRSYNEQFF. Here the CDR3 DNA reads TGCAGCGTGGGGGGCAGGCGCTCCTACAATGAGCAGTTCTTC.